This passage covers 12 T cell receptor beta chains from one sample sequenced in a study of molecular identifiers for immune sequencing clone quantification. Using its own MiXCR run on the PCR reads, TCRdb lists one record per CDR3 protein. The repertoire holds about 640,000 distinct CDR3 sequences, with nearly 20% as singletons. The sequencing input was naive CD8+ T cells from blood, with Jurkat cell RNA spiked in. Subset of the sample: FACS-sorted CD8+CD4-CCR7+CD45RA+ naive T cells. Every receptor here comes from a human donor in good health. Some libraries in this study had Jurkat cell RNA spiked in.

This clonotype was picked up many times. The V and J genes are TRBV28 and TRBJ1-5; D ambiguous. The length of the CDR3 is 17 residues. Trimming removed 5 bases at V and 1 base at J, with 18 bases between. Germline CDR1 is MDHEN and CDR2 is SYDVKM. CDR3 protein: CASSRRTVGLSNQPQHF. For the CDR3, the DNA is TGTGCCAGCAGTCGCCGGACCGTAGGGTTAAGCAATCAGCCCCAGCATTTT.

The V gene is TRBV3-1, the J gene TRBJ2-3, with a weak D call TRBD2 (6 bases). This CDR3 region has 18 residues. V was trimmed by 1 base and J by 2 bases, leaving 19 bases between them. CDR1 is LGHDT and CDR2 is YNNKEL in the germline V gene (reference sequence). The CDR3 bases are TGTGCCAGCAGCCAAGTCGTACGCGGCGGGGAACTCACAGATACGCAGTATTTT. The encoded protein is CASSQVVRGGELTDTQYF.

The table lists this clonotype with a few counts. V usage is TRBV12-3 or TRBV12-4 and J usage is TRBJ2-3; the match to TRBD2 covers 7 bases. The junction had 4 bases not matched to a gene; V was cut back by 2 bases and J by 2 bases. This CDR3 has 15 residues. CDR3 sequence: CASSLRGGNTDTQYF. CDR3 in DNA: TGTGCCAGCAGTTTACGCGGGGGAAACACAGATACGCAGTATTTT.

This clonotype appeared many times. The chain combines TRBV27 with TRBJ1-5; 7 bases are a match to TRBD1. The CDR3 runs 14 residues. V was clipped by 3 bases and J by 6 bases; unmatched bases: 5. CDR1 is MNHEY and CDR2 is SMNVEV in the germline V gene (reference sequence). CDR3 sequence reads: CASSFRGGGQPQHF. The CDR3 nucleotides are TGTGCCAGCAGTTTCCGAGGGGGCGGTCAGCCCCAGCATTTT.

This clonotype was counted ten times or more. The V call is TRBV7-2, the J call TRBJ1-1; D uncertain. Germline CDR1 is SGHTA and CDR2 is FQGNSA. The V end was cut by 4 bases, the J end by 1 base, with 13 bases between. The CDR3 is 15 residues long. The CDR3 region has the DNA TGTGCCAGCAGCTCTGGAGGTCTGAAGAACACTGAAGCTTTCTTT. Amino acids: CASSSGGLKNTEAFF.

In its sample, this clonotype was seen a few times. This rearrangement joins TRBV6-6 to TRBJ2-7; perhaps D is TRBD1 or TRBD2 (5 bases each). V was shortened by 2 bases and J by 4 bases, with 9 bases between the two germline ends. CDR1 MNHNY and CDR2 SVGAGI come from the germline V gene (reference sequence). The CDR3 is 13 amino acids. CDR3 amino acids: CASSYEGIYEQYF. The CDR3 DNA follows: TGTGCCAGCAGTTACGAGGGGATTTACGAGCAGTACTTC.

For this clonotype: The junction does not match germline at one end; this may be a read error. The chain joins TRBV30 to TRBJ2-7; the D gene is possibly TRBD1 (6 bases). The CDR3 contains 15 residues. Germline CDR1 GTSNPN, CDR2 SVGIG (reference sequence). The CDR3 region has the DNA TGTGCCAGGAGTGTAGGGGGTGGTGGGGCCTACGAGCAGTACTTC. Translating gives CARSVGGGGAYEQYF.

The rearrangement uses TRBV9 and TRBJ1-1; D is possibly TRBD1 (6 bases). V was cut by 0 bases and J by 0 bases, with 9 bases left in between. CDR1 and CDR2 from the germline V gene are SGDLS and YYNGEE. The length of the CDR3 is 15 residues. In DNA, the CDR3 is TGTGCCAGCAGCGTAGTAACAGGGTTGAACACTGAAGCTTTCTTT. This translates into CASSVVTGLNTEAFF.

This clonotype was found many times. The CDR3 loop reads CASSLPEGGETQYF. Here the CDR3 DNA reads TGTGCCAGCAGCTTACCTGAGGGCGGGGAGACCCAGTACTTC. The chain combines TRBV7-9 with TRBJ2-5, with a tentative D call TRBD2 (5 bases). CDR3 length: 14 residues. Germline V gives CDR1 SEHNR, CDR2 FQNEAQ (reference sequence). Trimming cost V 2 bases and J 5 bases, with 12 bases left between them.

Concerning this clonotype: Sequence at one end of the junction differs from germline and may be a read error. The rearrangement uses TRBV30 and TRBJ2-1; D may be TRBD2 (6 bases). Germline lookup yields CDR1 GTSNPN and CDR2 SVGIG (reference sequence). The CDR3 has 15 amino acids. The CDR3 reads CARSGGASSYNEQFF. CDR3 DNA sequence: TGTGCCCGGAGTGGAGGGGCTAGCTCCTACAATGAGCAGTTCTTC.

This clonotype was observed many times. The V call is TRBV14, the J call TRBJ2-3; D gene unclear. Germline CDR1 SGHDN, CDR2 FVKESK. The CDR3 is made up of 13 amino acids. Trimming left V 5 bases short and J 2 bases short, with 8 bases between. This CDR3 is CASSAVFTDTQYF. The CDR3 DNA follows: TGTGCCAGCAGCGCAGTTTTCACAGATACGCAGTATTTT.

This chain connects TRBV6-2 or TRBV6-3 to TRBJ2-7, with D possibly being TRBD1 (7 bases). V gave up 2 bases and J gave up 6 bases, with 14 bases separating them. Germline-derived CDR1 and CDR2 are MNHEY and SVGEGT. This CDR3 is 14 amino acids long. The CDR3 DNA follows: TGTGCCAGCAGTTACGGAGGGGGCGCGTCCGAGCAGTACTTC. Translated, it gives CASSYGGGASEQYF.